This TCR beta chain comes out of a study of blood T cells in healthy people across ages. Study-level findings and limits: Per-million-T-cell TCR beta diversity fell roughly linearly with age.

The CDR3 runs 13 residues. From germline, CDR1 is SQVTM and CDR2 ANQGSEA. The V and J ends lost 6 bases and 1 base, in that order; junction bases with no gene match: 3. It was with a sample-barcoded 5' primer and a J-beta primer mix that a second PCR of about 6 to 12 cycles was run. TCRdb passed the 5' RACE reads through MiXCR, listing each CDR3 protein once. Among some 900,000 distinct CDR3 sequences listed, around 46% were seen once. Concerning this clonotype itself: Its antigen is still unknown.

The chain employs TRBV29-1 and TRBJ1-1, with TRBD1 matching 9 bases. This receptor was obtained from a man younger than 40 in good health. The source material was blood. The CDR3 sequence: CSVGTGTNTEAFF. CDR3 sequence (DNA): TGCAGCGTGGGGACAGGGACGAACACTGAAGCTTTCTTT.